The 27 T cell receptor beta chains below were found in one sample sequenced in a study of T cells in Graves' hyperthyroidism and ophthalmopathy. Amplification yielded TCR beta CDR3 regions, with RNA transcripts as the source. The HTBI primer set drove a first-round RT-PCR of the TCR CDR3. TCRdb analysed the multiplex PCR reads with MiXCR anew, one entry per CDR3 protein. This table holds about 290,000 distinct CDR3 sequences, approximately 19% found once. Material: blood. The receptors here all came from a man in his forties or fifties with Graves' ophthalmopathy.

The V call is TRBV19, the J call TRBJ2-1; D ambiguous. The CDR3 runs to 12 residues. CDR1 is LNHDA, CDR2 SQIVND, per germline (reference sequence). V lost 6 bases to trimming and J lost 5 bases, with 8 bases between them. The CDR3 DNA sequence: TGTGCCAGTAGCTTAACAAACAATGAGCAGTTCTTC. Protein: CASSLTNNEQFF.

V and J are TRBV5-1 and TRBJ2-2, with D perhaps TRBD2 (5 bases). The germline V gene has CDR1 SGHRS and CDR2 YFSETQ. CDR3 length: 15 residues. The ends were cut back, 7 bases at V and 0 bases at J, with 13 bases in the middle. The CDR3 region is CASGLSATNTGELFF. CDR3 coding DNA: TGCGCCAGCGGTCTTAGCGCGACGAACACCGGGGAGCTGTTTTTT.

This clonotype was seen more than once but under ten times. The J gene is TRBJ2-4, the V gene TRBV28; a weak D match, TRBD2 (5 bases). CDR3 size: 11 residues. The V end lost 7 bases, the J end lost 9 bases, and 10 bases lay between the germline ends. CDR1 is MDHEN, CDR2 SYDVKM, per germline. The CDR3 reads CASIARGIQYF. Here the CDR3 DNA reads TGTGCCAGCATCGCCCGGGGCATTCAGTACTTC.

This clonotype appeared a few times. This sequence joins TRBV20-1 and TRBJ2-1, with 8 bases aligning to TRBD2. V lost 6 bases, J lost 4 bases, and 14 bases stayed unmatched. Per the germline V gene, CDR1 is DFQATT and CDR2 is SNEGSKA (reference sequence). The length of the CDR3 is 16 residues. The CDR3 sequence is CSAPRPGRASYNEQFF. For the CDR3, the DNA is TGCAGTGCGCCAAGACCCGGGAGGGCCTCATACAATGAGCAGTTCTTC.

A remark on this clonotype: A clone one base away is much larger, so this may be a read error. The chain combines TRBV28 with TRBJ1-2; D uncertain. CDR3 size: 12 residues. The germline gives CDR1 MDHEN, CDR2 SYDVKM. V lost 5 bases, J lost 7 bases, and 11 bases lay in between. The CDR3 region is CASSTWGVGYTF. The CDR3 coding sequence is TGTGCCAGCAGTACATGGGGTGTTGGCTACACCTTC.

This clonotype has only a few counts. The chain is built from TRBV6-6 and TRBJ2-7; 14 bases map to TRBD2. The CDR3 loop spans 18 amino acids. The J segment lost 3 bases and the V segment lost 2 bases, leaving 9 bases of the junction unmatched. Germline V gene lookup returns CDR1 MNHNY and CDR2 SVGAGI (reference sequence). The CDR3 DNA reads TGTGCCAGCAGTTACCGGCCTCCGGGACTAGCGGGAGACTACGAGCAGTACTTC. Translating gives CASSYRPPGLAGDYEQYF.

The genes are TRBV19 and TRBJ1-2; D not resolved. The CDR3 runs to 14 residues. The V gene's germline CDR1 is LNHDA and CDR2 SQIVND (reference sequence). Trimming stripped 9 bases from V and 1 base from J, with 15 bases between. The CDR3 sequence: CASSPLGINYGYTF. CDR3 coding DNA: TGTGCCAGCAGCCCCCTAGGGATTAACTATGGCTACACCTTC.

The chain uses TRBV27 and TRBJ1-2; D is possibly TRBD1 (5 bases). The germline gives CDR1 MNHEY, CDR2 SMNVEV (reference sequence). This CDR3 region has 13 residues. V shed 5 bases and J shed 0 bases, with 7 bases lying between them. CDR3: CASSGTSNYGYTF. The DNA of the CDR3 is TGTGCCAGCAGTGGGACGTCTAACTATGGCTACACCTTC.

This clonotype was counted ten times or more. The DNA for the CDR3 is TGTGCCAGCAGGGCTACCGGAGGGAGTATCTCCTACGAGCAGTACTTC. Translation gives CASRATGGSISYEQYF. The chain combines TRBV6-1 with TRBJ2-7; possible D gene TRBD2, 6 bases. Germline loops: CDR1 MNHNS, CDR2 SASEGT. The CDR3 extends over 16 amino acids. Trimming stripped 6 bases from V and 0 bases from J, with 18 bases between.

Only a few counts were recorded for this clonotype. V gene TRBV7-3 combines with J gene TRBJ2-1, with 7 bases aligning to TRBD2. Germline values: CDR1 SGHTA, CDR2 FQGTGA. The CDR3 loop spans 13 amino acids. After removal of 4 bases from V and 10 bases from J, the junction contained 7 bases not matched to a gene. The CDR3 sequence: CASSYGRWQEQFF. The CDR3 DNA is TGTGCCAGCAGCTACGGGAGGTGGCAGGAGCAGTTCTTC.

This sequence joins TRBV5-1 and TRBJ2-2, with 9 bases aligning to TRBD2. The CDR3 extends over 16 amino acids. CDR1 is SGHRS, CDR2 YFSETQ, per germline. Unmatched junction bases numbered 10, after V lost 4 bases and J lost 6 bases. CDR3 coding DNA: TGCGCCAGCAGCCGACAGCTGGGACTAGCCGCCGGGGAGCTGTTTTTT. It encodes CASSRQLGLAAGELFF. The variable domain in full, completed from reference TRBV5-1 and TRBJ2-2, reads KAGVTQTPRYLIKTRGQQVTLSCSPISGHRSVSWYQQTPGQGLQFLFEYFSETQRNKGNFPGRFSGRQFSNSRSEMNVSTLELGDSALYLCASSRQLGLAAGELFFGEGSRLTVL.

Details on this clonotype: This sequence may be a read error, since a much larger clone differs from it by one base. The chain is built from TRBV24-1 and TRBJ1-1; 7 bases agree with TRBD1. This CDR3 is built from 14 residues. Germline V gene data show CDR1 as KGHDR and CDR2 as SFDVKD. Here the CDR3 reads CATSRTGWGTEASF. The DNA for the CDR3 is TGTGCCACCAGTAGGACAGGCTGGGGCACTGAAGCTTCCTTT.

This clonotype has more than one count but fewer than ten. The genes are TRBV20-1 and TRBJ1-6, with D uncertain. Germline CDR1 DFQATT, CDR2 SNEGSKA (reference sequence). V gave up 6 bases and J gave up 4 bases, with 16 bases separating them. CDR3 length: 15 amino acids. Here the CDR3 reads CSALGILVYNSPLHF. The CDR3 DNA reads TGCAGTGCCTTGGGGATCTTGGTTTATAATTCACCCCTCCACTTT.

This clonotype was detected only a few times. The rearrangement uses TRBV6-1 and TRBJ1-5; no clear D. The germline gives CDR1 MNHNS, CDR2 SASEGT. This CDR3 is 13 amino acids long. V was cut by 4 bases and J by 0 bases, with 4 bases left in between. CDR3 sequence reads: CASSGRSNQPQHF. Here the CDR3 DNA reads TGTGCCAGCAGTGGACGTAGCAATCAGCCCCAGCATTTT.

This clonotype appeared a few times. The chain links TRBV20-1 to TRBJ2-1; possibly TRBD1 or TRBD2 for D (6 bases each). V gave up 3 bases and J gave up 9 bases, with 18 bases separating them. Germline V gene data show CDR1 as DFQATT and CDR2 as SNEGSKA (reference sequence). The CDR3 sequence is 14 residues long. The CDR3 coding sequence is TGCAGTGCTAGTAGGGGGGAGATAAGCGGTGAGCAGTTCTTC. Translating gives CSASRGEISGEQFF.

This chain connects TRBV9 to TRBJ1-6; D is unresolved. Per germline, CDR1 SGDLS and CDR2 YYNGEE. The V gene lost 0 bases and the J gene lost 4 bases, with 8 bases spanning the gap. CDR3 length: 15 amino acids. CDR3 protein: CASSVDGQYNSPLHF. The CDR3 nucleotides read TGTGCCAGCAGCGTAGACGGGCAGTATAATTCACCCCTCCACTTT.

CDR3 sequence (DNA): TGTGCCAGCGGGTTCGGGACAGGGGTAGATACGCAGTATTTT. This translates into CASGFGTGVDTQYF. The chain has TRBV7-3 and TRBJ2-3, with 10 nucleotides matching TRBD1. V shed 8 bases, J shed 5 bases, and the junction held 7 bases outside the gene matches. This CDR3 is 14 amino acids long. Per the germline V gene, CDR1 is SGHTA and CDR2 is FQGTGA.

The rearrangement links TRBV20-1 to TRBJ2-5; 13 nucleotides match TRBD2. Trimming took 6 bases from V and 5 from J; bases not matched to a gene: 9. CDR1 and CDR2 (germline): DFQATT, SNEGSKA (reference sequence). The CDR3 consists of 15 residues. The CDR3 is CSAYPLAGGPETQYF. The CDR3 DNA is TGCAGTGCCTACCCACTAGCGGGAGGGCCGGAGACCCAGTACTTC.

CDR3 DNA sequence: TGTGCCAGCACCTTTTCTAGGGTTGAGACCCAGTACTTC. Amino acids: CASTFSRVETQYF. The chain couples TRBV11-2 to TRBJ2-5; no clear D gene. From germline, CDR1 is SGHAT and CDR2 FQNNGV. This CDR3 is 13 amino acids long. Trimming stripped 7 bases from V and 5 bases from J, with 14 bases between.

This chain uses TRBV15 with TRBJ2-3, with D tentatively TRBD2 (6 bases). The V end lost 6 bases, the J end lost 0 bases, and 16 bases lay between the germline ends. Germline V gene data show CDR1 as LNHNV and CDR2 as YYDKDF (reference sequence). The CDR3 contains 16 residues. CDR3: CATSWDFSTSTDTQYF. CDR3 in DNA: TGTGCCACCAGTTGGGACTTCTCAACTAGCACAGATACGCAGTATTTT.

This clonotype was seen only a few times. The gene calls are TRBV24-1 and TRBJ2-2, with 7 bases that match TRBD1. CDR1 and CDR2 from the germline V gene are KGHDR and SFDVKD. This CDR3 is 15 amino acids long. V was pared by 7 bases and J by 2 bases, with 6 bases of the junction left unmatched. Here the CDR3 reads CATSVTGSNTGELFF. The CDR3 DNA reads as TGTGCCACCAGCGTGACAGGGTCAAACACCGGGGAGCTGTTTTTT.

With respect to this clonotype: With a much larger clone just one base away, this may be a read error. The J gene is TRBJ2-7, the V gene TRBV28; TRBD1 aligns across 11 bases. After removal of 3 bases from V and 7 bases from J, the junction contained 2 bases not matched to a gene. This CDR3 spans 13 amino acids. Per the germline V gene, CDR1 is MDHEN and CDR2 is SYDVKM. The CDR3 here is CASSLGTGGEQYF. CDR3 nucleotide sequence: TGTGCCAGCAGTTTGGGGACAGGGGGAGAGCAGTACTTC.

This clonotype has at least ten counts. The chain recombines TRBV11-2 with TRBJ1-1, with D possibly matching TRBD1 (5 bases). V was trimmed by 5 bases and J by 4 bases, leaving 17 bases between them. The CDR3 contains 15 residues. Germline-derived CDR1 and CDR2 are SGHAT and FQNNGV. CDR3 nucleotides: TGTGCCAGCAGCCCAACCCCCAGGGAGGGCACTGAAGCTTTCTTT. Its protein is CASSPTPREGTEAFF.

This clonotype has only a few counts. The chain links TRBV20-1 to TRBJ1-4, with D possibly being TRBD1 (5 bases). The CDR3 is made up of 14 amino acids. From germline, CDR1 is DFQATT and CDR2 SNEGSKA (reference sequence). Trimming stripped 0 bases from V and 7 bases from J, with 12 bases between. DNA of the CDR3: TGCAGTGCTAGAGATTCGGCAGGGAGTGAAAAACTGTTTTTT. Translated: CSARDSAGSEKLFF.

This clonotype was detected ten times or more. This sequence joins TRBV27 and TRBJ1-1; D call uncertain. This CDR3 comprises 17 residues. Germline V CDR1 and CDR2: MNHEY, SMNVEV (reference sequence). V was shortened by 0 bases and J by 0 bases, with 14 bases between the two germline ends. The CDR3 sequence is CASSLSANRLMNTEAFF. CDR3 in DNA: TGTGCCAGCAGTTTATCGGCCAACAGACTCATGAACACTGAAGCTTTCTTT.

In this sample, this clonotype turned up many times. CDR3 protein: CATGGGSGYEQYF. In DNA form, the CDR3 reads TGTGCCACCGGGGGAGGGAGTGGCTACGAGCAGTACTTC. The chain uses TRBV10-3 and TRBJ2-7; TRBD2 aligns across 7 bases. The germline gives CDR1 ENHRY, CDR2 SYGVKD. J gave up 3 bases and V 10 bases, and 9 bases lay outside the gene matches. The length of the CDR3 is 13 residues.

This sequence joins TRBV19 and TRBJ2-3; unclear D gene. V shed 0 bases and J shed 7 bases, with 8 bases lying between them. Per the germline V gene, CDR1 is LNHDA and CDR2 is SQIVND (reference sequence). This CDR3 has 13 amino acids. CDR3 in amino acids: CASSIDLQNTQYF. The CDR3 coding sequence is TGTGCCAGTAGTATAGATCTCCAGAATACGCAGTATTTT. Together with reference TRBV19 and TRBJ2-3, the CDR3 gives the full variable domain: DGGITQSPKYLFRKEGQNVTLSCEQNLNHDAMYWYRQDPGQGLRLIYYSQIVNDFQKGDIAEGYSVSREKKESFPLTVTSAQKNPTAFYLCASSIDLQNTQYFGPGTRLTVL.